The rows below give T cell receptor beta chains drawn from one sample of a study of beta chain features in type 1 diabetes. Measured with immunoSEQ multiplex PCR; TCRdb has only the in-frame clones, and not every one. The sample holds under 95,000 clones; about 32% are singletons and the top ten take 0.35% to 0.45%. The sample consisted of stem cell memory CD4+ T cells from blood. These receptors originate from a woman aged 18-29 years in good health. The CDR3 runs from the conserved cysteine through the conserved F or W.

V: TRBV2; J: TRBJ2-5; CDR3: CASTPQGAQYF
V: TRBV9; J: TRBJ2-3; CDR3: CASSVSPRAGAGDTQYF
V: TRBV7-9; J: TRBJ2-5; CDR3: CASSFGQPGETQYF
V: TRBV6-1; J: TRBJ2-1; CDR3: CASSDFSGRASYNEQFF
V: TRBV6-5; J: TRBJ2-4; CDR3: CASSSPRARRGNIQYF
V: TRBV7-2; J: TRBJ2-1; CDR3: CASSYDRGRHNEQFF
V: TRBV5-1; J: TRBJ1-5; CDR3: CASRREAGSQPQHF
V: TRBV6-5; J: TRBJ2-3; CDR3: CASSRTAYVTDTQYF
V: TRBV5-1; J: TRBJ1-2; CDR3: CASSLALGLRGNYGYTF
V: TRBV7-6; J: TRBJ2-3; CDR3: CASSPSTDTQYF
V: TRBV19; J: TRBJ2-1; CDR3: CASSDTSNHEQFF
V: TRBV29-1; J: TRBJ1-2; CDR3: CSVDREGYGYTF
V: TRBV10-3; J: TRBJ1-2; CDR3: CAISGAGEGYGYTF
V: TRBV19; J: TRBJ1-1; CDR3: CASSPQLATEAFF
V: TRBV18; J: TRBJ1-1; CDR3: CASSRPDRGGTEAFF
V: TRBV11-2; J: TRBJ2-5; CDR3: CASSSRTGSAGEQYF
V: TRBV2; J: TRBJ2-5; CDR3: CASRGTGARQETQYF
V: TRBV5-1; J: TRBJ1-1; CDR3: CASSGRTGGNTEAFF
V: TRBV7-9; J: TRBJ2-3; CDR3: CASSSSGTSVTDTQYF
V: TRBV6-1; J: TRBJ2-7; CDR3: CASIGAGDEQYF
V: TRBV6-5; J: TRBJ2-5; CDR3: CASSYTDRLKTQYF
V: TRBV6-6; J: TRBJ1-2; CDR3: CASSLQGSSIHGYTF
V: TRBV18; J: TRBJ1-4; CDR3: CASSPLAGPGEKLFF
V: TRBV29-1; J: TRBJ1-2; CDR3: CSVRGQGAVNYGYTF
V: TRBV5-1; J: TRBJ1-1; CDR3: CASSSSGQNTEAFF
V: TRBV30; J: TRBJ1-2; CDR3: CAWSTNFYGYTF
V: TRBV4-3; J: TRBJ2-3; CDR3: CASSQGGGSSGTDTQYF
V: TRBV2; J: TRBJ1-2; CDR3: CASSRTETGYTF
V: TRBV11-2; J: TRBJ1-2; CDR3: CASSLDWQGFYGYTF
V: TRBV7-3; J: TRBJ2-3; CDR3: CASRPPGTGTDTQYF
V: TRBV5-4; J: TRBJ2-3; CDR3: CASSRGNSGTSTDTQYF
V: TRBV18; J: TRBJ2-1; CDR3: CASSRGGLNEQFF
V: TRBV6-5; J: TRBJ1-5; CDR3: CASSGQLNQPQHF
V: TRBV5-1; J: TRBJ2-7; CDR3: CASSLGAGANYEQYF
V: TRBV5-4; J: TRBJ2-3; CDR3: CASSLLAGGPTDTQYF
V: TRBV19; J: TRBJ1-5; CDR3: CASRSDRAKKPQHF
V: TRBV6-5; J: TRBJ1-2; CDR3: CASSYGPEYGYTF
V: TRBV5-1; J: TRBJ1-4; CDR3: CASSSQPIGEKLFF
V: TRBV11-2; J: TRBJ2-7; CDR3: CASSFGTGPREQYF
V: TRBV6-5; J: TRBJ2-7; CDR3: CATGLAGDYEQYF
V: TRBV7-3; J: TRBJ1-2; CDR3: CASSLTGGTVYGYTF
V: TRBV4-3; J: TRBJ2-3; CDR3: CASSQEWTSAYTQYF
V: TRBV5-4; J: TRBJ2-3; CDR3: CASSTASGRPHTDTQYF
V: TRBV10-2; J: TRBJ1-1; CDR3: CASRDTGTAGMNTEAFF
V: TRBV6-1; J: TRBJ2-1; CDR3: CASSEPAGGNDEQFF
V: TRBV4-1; J: TRBJ1-2; CDR3: CASSHTGYGYTF
V: TRBV7-2; J: TRBJ1-2; CDR3: CASSLGPGQPYYGYTF
V: TRBV7-9; J: TRBJ2-1; CDR3: CASSLRGSAYNEQFF
V: TRBV7-2; J: TRBJ1-1; CDR3: CASSSDRNTEAFF
V: TRBV9; J: TRBJ2-1; CDR3: CASSPAGLAGGSEQFF
V: TRBV11-2; J: TRBJ2-3; CDR3: CASSLVAGFTDTQYF
V: TRBV4-1; J: TRBJ2-7; CDR3: CASSRTLTGSEQYF
V: TRBV4-1; J: TRBJ1-1; CDR3: CASSQDRGALNTEAFF
V: TRBV7-9; J: TRBJ1-1; CDR3: CASSPQGMNTEAFF
V: TRBV7-3; J: TRBJ2-2; CDR3: CASAIATGVNTGELFF